The 24 T cell receptor beta chains in this list originate from one sample, sequenced in a study of blood T cell repertoires in COVID-19. Sequenced by immunoSEQ multiplex PCR; TCRdb stores in-frame clones only, minus some. The repertoire holds about 480,000 clones, with about 87% as singletons. Sequenced material: peripheral blood. These receptors came from a woman aged 45-65 years with COVID-19, enrolled during active disease.

The chain recombines TRBV6-1 with TRBJ2-5; TRBD1 aligns across 9 bases. Trimming at V came to 3 bases and at J to 2 bases, leaving 19 bases not matched to a gene. CDR1 MNHNS and CDR2 SASEGT come from the germline V gene. This CDR3 is 20 amino acids long. CDR3 sequence (DNA): TGTGCCAGCAGTGAGACCCGATCGGGACAGGGCCAAAGGAGGCAAGAGACCCAGTACTTC. It is translated as CASSETRSGQGQRRQETQYF.

This clone occurred a few times. V gene TRBV27 combines with J gene TRBJ1-1; TRBD1 might be the D (5 bases). Germline lookup yields CDR1 MNHEY and CDR2 SMNVEV (reference sequence). V dropped 6 bases and J dropped 3 bases, with 20 bases sitting between them. There are 16 residues in the CDR3. The CDR3 spells CASSFSAPGLYTEAFF. The CDR3 nucleotides read TGTGCCAGCAGCTTCTCCGCTCCGGGACTCTACACTGAAGCTTTCTTT.

The chain is built from TRBV10-1 and TRBJ1-1, with a possible D match to TRBD1 (6 bases). This CDR3 contains 15 residues. Trimming took off 0 bases at V and 1 base at J, with 9 bases between the two ends. Germline assignment: CDR1 WNHNN and CDR2 SYGVQD (reference sequence). The CDR3: CASSESGAGNTEAFF. The CDR3 DNA sequence: TGCGCCAGCAGTGAGTCGGGGGCCGGGAACACTGAAGCTTTCTTT.

The rearrangement links TRBV30 to TRBJ1-2; the D is unclear. CDR1 is GTSNPN, CDR2 SVGIG, per germline (reference sequence). V dropped 3 bases and J dropped 0 bases, with 14 bases sitting between them. The CDR3 is 15 residues long. In DNA, the CDR3 is TGTGCCTGGAGGCAGACAATAGGTTCTAACTATGGCTACACCTTC. Amino acids: CAWRQTIGSNYGYTF.

The rearrangement uses TRBV9 and TRBJ1-2, with 12 positions matching TRBD1. The V and J ends lost 5 bases and 8 bases, in that order; junction bases with no gene match: 7. Germline loops: CDR1 SGDLS, CDR2 YYNGEE. The CDR3 is made up of 14 amino acids. CDR3 DNA sequence: TGTGCCAGCAGTCTGGGACAGGGGGCTCAAGGCTACACCTTC. It translates to CASSLGQGAQGYTF.

In this sample, this clone turned up once. The chain has TRBV7-8 and TRBJ1-3; 7 bases map to TRBD1. V shed 2 bases, J shed 1 base, and the junction held 11 bases outside the gene matches. In germline, CDR1 is SGHVS, CDR2 FQNEAQ. The length of the CDR3 is 18 residues. CDR3 in amino acids: CASSLRGLEVLSGNTIYF. CDR3 bases: TGTGCCAGCAGCTTAAGGGGGCTGGAGGTGCTTTCTGGAAACACCATATATTTT.

The V gene is TRBV5-6, the J gene TRBJ1-2; no reliable D call. V dropped 0 bases and J dropped 6 bases, with 12 bases sitting between them. The CDR3 spans 14 residues. Germline values: CDR1 SGHDT, CDR2 YYEEEE. The CDR3 here is CASSLEPGTHGYTF. The CDR3 bases are TGTGCCAGCAGCTTGGAACCGGGAACCCATGGCTACACCTTC.

This clone appeared a single time. The V gene is TRBV20-1, the J gene TRBJ2-5; the D is unclear. Germline V gives CDR1 DFQATT, CDR2 SNEGSKA (reference sequence). CDR3 length equals 11 residues. V dropped 6 bases and J dropped 4 bases, with 9 bases sitting between them. The CDR3 region is CSAPLGETQYF. The CDR3 bases are TGCAGTGCCCCTCTCGGAGAGACCCAGTACTTC.

CDR3 nucleotides: TGTGCCAGCAACCTAGGGACAGGGGGCTACAATGAGCAGTTCTTC. Translation: CASNLGTGGYNEQFF. V gene TRBV27 combines with J gene TRBJ2-1; 11 bases fit TRBD1. Germline loops: CDR1 MNHEY, CDR2 SMNVEV (reference sequence). CDR3 size: 15 residues. Trimming took 7 bases from V and 3 from J; bases not matched to a gene: 5.

V and J are TRBV19 and TRBJ1-5; 10 positions match TRBD1. Per germline, CDR1 LNHDA and CDR2 SQIVND (reference sequence). V was pared by 5 bases and J by 7 bases, with 11 bases of the junction left unmatched. The CDR3 length is 16 residues. CDR3 in amino acids: CASSPRDRGGGQPQHF. The CDR3 DNA is TGTGCCAGTAGTCCACGGGACAGGGGAGGAGGACAGCCCCAGCATTTT.

The chain links TRBV3-1 (or the pseudogene TRBV3-2) to TRBJ2-1; 10 bases are a match to TRBD2. V shed 4 bases and J 7 bases; nucleotides not matched to a gene: 7. In germline, CDR1 is LGHDT, CDR2 YNNKEL (reference sequence). The CDR3 loop spans 15 amino acids. Written as DNA, the CDR3 is TGTGCCAGCAGCCCGACAGCGGGGGGGACGAATGAGCAGTTCTTC. Protein: CASSPTAGGTNEQFF.

This clone was counted once. The chain links TRBV28 to TRBJ1-2, with a tentative D call TRBD1 (5 bases). V was clipped by 3 bases and J by 4 bases, with 12 bases between them. CDR3 length: 14 amino acids. CDR1 is MDHEN and CDR2 is SYDVKM in the germline V gene. CDR3 region: CASSFQGSSYGYTF. The CDR3, as DNA: TGTGCCAGCAGTTTTCAGGGATCGAGCTATGGCTACACCTTC.

The V call is TRBV11-2, the J call TRBJ2-1; D not certain. CDR1 SGHAT and CDR2 FQNNGV come from the germline V gene. The CDR3 covers 13 residues. Trimming shortened V by 1 base and J by 8 bases, and 9 bases separated the two germline ends. The CDR3 coding sequence is TGTGCCAGCAGCTTAGTTACTTTACATGAGCAGTTCTTC. Translating it yields CASSLVTLHEQFF.

This clone was observed a single time. The V and J genes are TRBV11-2 and TRBJ2-5; maybe TRBD1 (6 bases). The V gene lost 5 bases and the J gene lost 4 bases, with 17 bases spanning the gap. The CDR3 runs to 15 residues. Germline V CDR1 and CDR2: SGHAT, FQNNGV. CDR3 residues: CASSPYGDTLETQYF. The CDR3 bases are TGTGCCAGCAGCCCATACGGGGACACGCTAGAGACCCAGTACTTC.

The chain employs TRBV5-6 and TRBJ1-1; D call uncertain. Per the germline V gene, CDR1 is SGHDT and CDR2 is YYEEEE. The CDR3 is 14 amino acids. V lost 1 base and J 4 bases, leaving 11 bases between the germline ends. The chain's CDR3 is CASSLREGGTEAFF. The CDR3 region has the DNA TGTGCCAGCAGCTTGCGGGAGGGAGGCACTGAAGCTTTCTTT.

V is TRBV7-9 and J is TRBJ2-3; 8 nucleotides align to TRBD2. V was pared by 7 bases and J by 4 bases, with 4 bases of the junction left unmatched. This CDR3 contains 13 residues. CDR1 and CDR2 from the germline V gene are SEHNR and FQNEAQ (reference sequence). The CDR3 loop is CASNNGGADTQYF. The CDR3 nucleotides read TGTGCCAGCAATAACGGGGGGGCAGATACGCAGTATTTT.

This chain uses TRBV3-1 (or the pseudogene TRBV3-2) with TRBJ1-5; D perhaps matches TRBD1 (6 bases). Germline V gene sequence: CDR1 LGHDT, CDR2 YNNKEL (reference sequence). Trimming left V 4 bases short and J 9 bases short, with 13 bases between. The CDR3 contains 13 residues. The CDR3 protein is CASSRDINGPQHF. CDR3 in DNA: TGTGCCAGCAGCCGGGACATAAATGGGCCCCAGCATTTT.

The CDR3 is CAGGKTSYEQYF. DNA for the CDR3: TGTGCCGGAGGGAAGACCTCCTACGAGCAGTACTTC. The V and J genes are TRBV6-5 and TRBJ2-7; a weak D match, TRBD2 (6 bases). The V and J ends lost 11 bases and 0 bases respectively, with 11 bases between them. The CDR3 has 12 residues. Germline V gives CDR1 MNHEY, CDR2 SVGAGI.

The CDR3 coding sequence is TGCGCCAGCAGCTTCTCAGGGGGCGGAAACACCATATATTTT. As protein: CASSFSGGGNTIYF. The rearrangement links TRBV5-1 to TRBJ1-3, with 8 bases matching TRBD1. Losses at the gene ends were 2 bases for V and 4 bases for J; bases not matched to a gene: 2. Germline V gives CDR1 SGHRS, CDR2 YFSETQ. This CDR3 comprises 14 residues. Combining the CDR3 with reference TRBV5-1 and TRBJ1-3 gives the whole variable domain KAGVTQTPRYLIKTRGQQVTLSCSPISGHRSVSWYQQTPGQGLQFLFEYFSETQRNKGNFPGRFSGRQFSNSRSEMNVSTLELGDSALYLCASSFSGGGNTIYFGEGSWLTVV.

This chain connects TRBV13 to TRBJ2-1; 11 bases agree with TRBD2. J was trimmed by 9 bases and V by 7 bases; bases with no gene match: 14. There are 16 residues in the CDR3. Germline values: CDR1 PRHDT, CDR2 FYEKMQ (reference sequence). The CDR3: CASKPWLAGGRGEQFF. CDR3 nucleotide sequence: TGTGCCAGCAAACCCTGGCTAGCGGGGGGCCGTGGTGAGCAGTTCTTC.

V gene TRBV3-1 (or the pseudogene TRBV3-2) combines with J gene TRBJ2-7, with 13 nucleotides matching TRBD2. The trim removed 1 base at V and 5 bases at J, leaving 5 bases unmatched. The CDR3 consists of 16 residues. Germline CDR1 LGHDT, CDR2 YNNKEL (reference sequence). DNA for the CDR3: TGTGCCAGCAGCCAAGGGACTAGCGGGGGAGGGAACGAGCAGTACTTC. Translating it yields CASSQGTSGGGNEQYF.

V and J are TRBV9 and TRBJ1-1; 8 bases align to TRBD1. The CDR3 has 13 residues. Germline loops: CDR1 SGDLS, CDR2 YYNGEE. After removal of 3 bases from V and 10 bases from J, the junction contained 8 bases not matched to a gene. CDR3 protein: CASSDQGASGAFF. CDR3 bases: TGTGCCAGCAGCGATCAGGGGGCTTCAGGAGCTTTCTTT. Filled out from reference TRBV9 and TRBJ1-1, the complete variable domain reads DSGVTQTPKHLITATGQRVTLRCSPRSGDLSVYWYQQSLDQGLQFLIQYYNGEERAKGNILERFSAQQFPDLHSELNLSSLELGDSALYFCASSDQGASGAFFGQGTRLTVV.

J is TRBJ1-4 and V is TRBV7-9, with D unresolved. Germline V gene lookup returns CDR1 SEHNR and CDR2 FQNEAQ (reference sequence). With 7 bases removed from V and 7 bases from J, the gap between germline ends came to 7 bases. This CDR3 contains 11 residues. Here the CDR3 DNA reads TGTGCCAGCACTAATCGTGAAAAACTGTTTTTT. It is translated as CASTNREKLFF.

The rearrangement links TRBV9 to TRBJ2-5, with 8 positions matching TRBD2. The CDR3 covers 14 residues. Germline CDR1 SGDLS, CDR2 YYNGEE. Trimming removed 4 bases from V and 3 bases from J; junction bases left unmatched: 5. The CDR3 reads CASSSTSAEETQYF. CDR3 bases: TGTGCCAGCAGCTCGACTAGCGCGGAAGAGACCCAGTACTTC.